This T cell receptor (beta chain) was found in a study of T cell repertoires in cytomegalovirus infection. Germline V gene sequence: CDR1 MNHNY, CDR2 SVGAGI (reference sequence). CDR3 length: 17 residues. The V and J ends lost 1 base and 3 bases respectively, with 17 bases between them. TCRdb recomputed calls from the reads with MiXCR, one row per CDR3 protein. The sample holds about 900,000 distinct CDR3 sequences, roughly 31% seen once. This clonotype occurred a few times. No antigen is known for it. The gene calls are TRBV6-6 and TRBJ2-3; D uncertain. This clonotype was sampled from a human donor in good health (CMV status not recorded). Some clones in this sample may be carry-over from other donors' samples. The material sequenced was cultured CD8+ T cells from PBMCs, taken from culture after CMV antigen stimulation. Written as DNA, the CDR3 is TGTGCCAGCAGTTACTTGGCCGCCCGCTCAGGAACAGATACGCAGTATTTT. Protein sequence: CASSYLAARSGTDTQYF.